This T cell receptor beta chain emerged from a study of CD8 T cells in ankylosing spondylitis. Findings and limits, study-wide: Certain motif variants had earlier appeared in reactive arthritis synovial fluid and blood. Reported data indicate significant enrichment of disease-linked clones within matched ankylosing spondylitis synovial fluid. There was a TCR beta motif, made of several highly homologous variants, that appeared characteristic of ankylosing spondylitis blood.

The authors made TCR beta libraries by quantitative 5'-RACE with molecular barcodes. One entry per CDR3 protein results from TCRdb running MiXCR on the 5' RACE reads. The table has approximately 180,000 distinct CDR3 sequences, approximately 18% seen once. Trimming pared 6 bases from V and 7 bases from J, leaving 9 bases between. The CDR3 runs 11 residues. Germline CDR1 and CDR2: SQVTM and ANQGSEA. As regards this clonotype: What it binds is unknown.

The TCR comes from a male donor between 5 and 35 years old with ankylosing spondylitis or in good health (not recorded which). Sequenced material: blood, either unsorted or a sorted T cell fraction (not recorded which). The chain combines TRBV29-1 with TRBJ2-2, with D unresolved. The CDR3, as DNA: TGCAGCGTATGGGCGGACGGGGAGCTGTTTTTT. As protein: CSVWADGELFF.